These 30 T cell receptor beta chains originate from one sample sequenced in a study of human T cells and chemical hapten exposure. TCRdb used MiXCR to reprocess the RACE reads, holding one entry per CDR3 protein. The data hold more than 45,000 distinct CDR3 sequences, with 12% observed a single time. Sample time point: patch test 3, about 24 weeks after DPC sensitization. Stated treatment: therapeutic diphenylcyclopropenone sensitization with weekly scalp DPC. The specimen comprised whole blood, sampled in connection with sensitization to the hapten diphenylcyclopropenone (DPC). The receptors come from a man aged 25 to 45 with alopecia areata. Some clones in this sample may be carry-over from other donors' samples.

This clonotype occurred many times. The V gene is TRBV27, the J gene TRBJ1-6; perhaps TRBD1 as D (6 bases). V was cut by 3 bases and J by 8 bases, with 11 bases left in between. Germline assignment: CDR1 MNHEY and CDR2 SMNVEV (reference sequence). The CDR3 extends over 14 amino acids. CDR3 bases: TGTGCCAGCAGTTTTGGAGGGGGTTATTCACCCCTCCACTTT. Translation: CASSFGGGYSPLHF.

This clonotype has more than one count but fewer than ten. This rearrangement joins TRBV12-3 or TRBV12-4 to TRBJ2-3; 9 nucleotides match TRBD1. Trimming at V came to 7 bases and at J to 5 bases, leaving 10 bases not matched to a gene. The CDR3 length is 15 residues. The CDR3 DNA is TGTGCCAGCAACAGGGGACAGGGCAACGGAGATACGCAGTATTTT. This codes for CASNRGQGNGDTQYF.

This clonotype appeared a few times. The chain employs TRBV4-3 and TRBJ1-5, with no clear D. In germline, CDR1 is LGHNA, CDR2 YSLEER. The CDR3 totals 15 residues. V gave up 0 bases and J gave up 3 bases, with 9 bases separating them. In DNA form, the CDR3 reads TGCGCCAGCAGCCAAGAGGGAAGGTCCAATCAGCCCCAGCATTTT. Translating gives CASSQEGRSNQPQHF.

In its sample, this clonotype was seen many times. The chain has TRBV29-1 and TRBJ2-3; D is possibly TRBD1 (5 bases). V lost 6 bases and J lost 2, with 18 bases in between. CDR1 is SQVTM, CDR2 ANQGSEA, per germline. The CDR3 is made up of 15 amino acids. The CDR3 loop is CSVPRYRQNTDTQYF. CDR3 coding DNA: TGCAGCGTGCCCCGGTATCGACAGAACACAGATACGCAGTATTTT.

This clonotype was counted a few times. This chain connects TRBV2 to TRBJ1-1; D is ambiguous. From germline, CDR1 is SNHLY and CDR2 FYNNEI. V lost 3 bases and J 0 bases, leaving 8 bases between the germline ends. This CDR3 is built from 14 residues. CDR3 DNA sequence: TGTGCCAGCAGTGATAACAGCATGAACACTGAAGCTTTCTTT. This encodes CASSDNSMNTEAFF.

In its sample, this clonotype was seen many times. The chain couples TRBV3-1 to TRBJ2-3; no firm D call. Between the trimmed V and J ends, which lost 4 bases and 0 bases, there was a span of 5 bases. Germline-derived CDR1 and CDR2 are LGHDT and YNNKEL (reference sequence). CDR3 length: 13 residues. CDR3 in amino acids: CASSPLSTDTQYF. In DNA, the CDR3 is TGTGCCAGCAGCCCTCTCAGCACAGATACGCAGTATTTT.

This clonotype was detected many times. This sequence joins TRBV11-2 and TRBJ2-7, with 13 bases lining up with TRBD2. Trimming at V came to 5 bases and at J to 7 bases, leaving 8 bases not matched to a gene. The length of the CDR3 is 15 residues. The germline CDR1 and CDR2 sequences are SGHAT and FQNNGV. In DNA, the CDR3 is TGTGCCAGCAGCAGACGGACTAGCGGGGGACGAGAGCAGTACTTC. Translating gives CASSRRTSGGREQYF.

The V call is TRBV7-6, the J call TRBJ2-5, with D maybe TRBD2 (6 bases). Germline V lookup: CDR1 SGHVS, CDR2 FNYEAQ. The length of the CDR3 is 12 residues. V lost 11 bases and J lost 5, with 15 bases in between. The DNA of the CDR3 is TGTGCCTCCTCGAGGGCGGGGGAGACCCAGTACTTC. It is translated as CASSRAGETQYF. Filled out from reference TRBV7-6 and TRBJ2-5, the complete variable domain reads GAGVSQSPRYKVTKRGQDVALRCDPISGHVSLYWYRQALGQGPEFLTYFNYEAQQDKSGLPNDRFSAERPEGSISTLTIQRTEQRDSAMYRCASSRAGETQYFGPGTRLLVL.

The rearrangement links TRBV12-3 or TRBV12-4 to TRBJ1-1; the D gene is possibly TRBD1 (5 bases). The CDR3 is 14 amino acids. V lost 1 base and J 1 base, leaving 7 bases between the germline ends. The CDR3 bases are TGTGCCAGCAGTTTAGTACAGGCGAACACTGAAGCTTTCTTT. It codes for CASSLVQANTEAFF.

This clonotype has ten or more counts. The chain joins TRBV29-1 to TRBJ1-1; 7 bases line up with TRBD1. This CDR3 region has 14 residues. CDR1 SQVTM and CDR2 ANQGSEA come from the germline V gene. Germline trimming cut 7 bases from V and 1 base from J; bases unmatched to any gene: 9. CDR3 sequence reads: CSADRGPANTEAFF. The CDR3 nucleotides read TGCAGCGCTGATAGGGGGCCGGCGAACACTGAAGCTTTCTTT.

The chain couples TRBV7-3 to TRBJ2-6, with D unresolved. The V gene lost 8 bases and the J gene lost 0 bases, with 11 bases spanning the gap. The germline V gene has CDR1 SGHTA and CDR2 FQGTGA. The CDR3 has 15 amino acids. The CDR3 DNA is TGTGCCAGCGGTAAGGGAACCTCTGGGGCCAACGTCCTGACTTTC. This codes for CASGKGTSGANVLTF.

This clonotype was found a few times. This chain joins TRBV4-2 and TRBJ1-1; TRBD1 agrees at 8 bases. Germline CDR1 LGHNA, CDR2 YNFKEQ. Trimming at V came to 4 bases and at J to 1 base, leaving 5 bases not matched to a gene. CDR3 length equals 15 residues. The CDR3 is CASSPTDRENTEAFF. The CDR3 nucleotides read TGTGCCAGCAGCCCAACGGACAGGGAGAACACTGAAGCTTTCTTT.

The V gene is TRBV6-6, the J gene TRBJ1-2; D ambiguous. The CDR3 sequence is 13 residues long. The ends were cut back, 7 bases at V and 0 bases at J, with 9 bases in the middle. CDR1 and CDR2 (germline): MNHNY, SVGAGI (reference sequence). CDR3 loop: CASTHTSNYGYTF. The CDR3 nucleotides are TGTGCCAGCACCCACACCTCTAACTATGGCTACACCTTC.

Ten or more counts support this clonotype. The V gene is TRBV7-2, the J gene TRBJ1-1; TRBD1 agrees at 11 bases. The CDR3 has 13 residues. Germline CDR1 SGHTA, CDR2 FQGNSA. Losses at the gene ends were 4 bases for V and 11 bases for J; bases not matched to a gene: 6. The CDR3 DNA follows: TGTGCCAGCAGCTCGCGGACAGGGGGCGAGGCTTTCTTT. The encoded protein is CASSSRTGGEAFF.

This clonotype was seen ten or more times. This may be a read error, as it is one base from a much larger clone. In DNA form, the CDR3 reads TGTGCCAGCAGTTTTGCGGCCGGGGAGCTGTTTTTT. Translated, it gives CASSFAAGELFF. V and J are TRBV12-3 or TRBV12-4 and TRBJ2-2; D remains unclear. This CDR3 comprises 12 residues. The V gene lost 3 bases and the J gene lost 6 bases, with 5 bases spanning the gap.

The CDR3 is CSVDETAGPGYTF. The CDR3 DNA reads TGCAGCGTTGACGAGACAGCCGGTCCTGGCTACACCTTC. This chain uses TRBV29-1 with TRBJ1-2; TRBD1 is a possible D gene (5 bases). The CDR3 consists of 13 residues. CDR1 SQVTM and CDR2 ANQGSEA come from the germline V gene. The ends were cut back, 3 bases at V and 7 bases at J, with 15 bases in the middle.

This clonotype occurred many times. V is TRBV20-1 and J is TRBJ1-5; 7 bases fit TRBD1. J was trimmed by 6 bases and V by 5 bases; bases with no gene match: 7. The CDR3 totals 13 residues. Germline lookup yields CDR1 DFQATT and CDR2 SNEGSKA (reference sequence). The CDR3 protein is CSAEPGGTQPQHF. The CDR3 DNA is TGCAGTGCTGAGCCAGGGGGAACTCAGCCCCAGCATTTT.

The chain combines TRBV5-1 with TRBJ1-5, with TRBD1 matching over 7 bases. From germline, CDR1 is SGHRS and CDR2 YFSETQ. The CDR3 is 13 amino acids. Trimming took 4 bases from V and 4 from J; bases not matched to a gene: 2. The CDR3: CASSETGNQPQHF. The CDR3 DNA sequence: TGCGCCAGCAGCGAGACAGGGAATCAGCCCCAGCATTTT.

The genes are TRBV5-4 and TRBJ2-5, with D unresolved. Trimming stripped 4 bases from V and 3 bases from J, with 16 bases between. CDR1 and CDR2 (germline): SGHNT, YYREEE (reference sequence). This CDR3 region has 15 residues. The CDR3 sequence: CASSLTAARKETQYF. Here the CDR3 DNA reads TGTGCCAGCAGCCTAACGGCGGCGCGCAAAGAGACCCAGTACTTC.

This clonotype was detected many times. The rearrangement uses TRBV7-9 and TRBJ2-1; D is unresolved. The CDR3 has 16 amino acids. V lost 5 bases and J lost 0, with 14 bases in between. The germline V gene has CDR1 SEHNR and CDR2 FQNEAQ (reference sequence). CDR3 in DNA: TGTGCCAGCAGCCCCCTCAAAGGAGCCTCCTACAATGAGCAGTTCTTC. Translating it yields CASSPLKGASYNEQFF.

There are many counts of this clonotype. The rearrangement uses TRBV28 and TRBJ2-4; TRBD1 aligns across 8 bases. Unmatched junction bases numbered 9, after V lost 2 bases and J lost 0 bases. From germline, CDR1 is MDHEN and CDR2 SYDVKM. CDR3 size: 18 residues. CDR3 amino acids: CASSLQGAGYPAKNIQYF. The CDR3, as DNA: TGTGCCAGCAGTTTACAGGGGGCTGGTTATCCAGCCAAAAACATTCAGTACTTC.

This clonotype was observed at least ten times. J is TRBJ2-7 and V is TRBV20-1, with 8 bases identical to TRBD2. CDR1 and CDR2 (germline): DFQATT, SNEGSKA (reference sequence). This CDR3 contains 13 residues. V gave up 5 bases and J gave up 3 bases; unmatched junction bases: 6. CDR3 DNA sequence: TGCAGTGCTTCCGGGACTAGTCTCTACGAGCAGTACTTC. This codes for CSASGTSLYEQYF.

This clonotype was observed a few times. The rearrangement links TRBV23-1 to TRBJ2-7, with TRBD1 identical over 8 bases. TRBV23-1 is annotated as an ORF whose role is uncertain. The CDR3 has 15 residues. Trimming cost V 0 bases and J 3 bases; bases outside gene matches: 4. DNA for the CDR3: TGCGCCAGCAGTCAATCGGCAGGGGGCAACTACGAGCAGTACTTC. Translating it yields CASSQSAGGNYEQYF.

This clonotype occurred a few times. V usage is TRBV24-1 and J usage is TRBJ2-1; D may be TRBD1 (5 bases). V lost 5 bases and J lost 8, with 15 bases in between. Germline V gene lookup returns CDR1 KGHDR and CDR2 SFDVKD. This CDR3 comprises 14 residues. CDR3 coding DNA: TGTGCCACCAGTGCAACCCAGGGTGTCCATGAGCAGTTCTTC. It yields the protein CATSATQGVHEQFF.

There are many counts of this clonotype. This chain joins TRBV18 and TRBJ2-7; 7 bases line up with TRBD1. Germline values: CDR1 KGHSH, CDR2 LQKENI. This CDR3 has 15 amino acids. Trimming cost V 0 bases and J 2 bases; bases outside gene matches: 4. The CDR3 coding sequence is TGTGCCAGCTCACCACCGAGAACAGGGGCCTACGAGCAGTACTTC. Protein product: CASSPPRTGAYEQYF. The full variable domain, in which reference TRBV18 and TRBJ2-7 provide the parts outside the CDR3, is NAGVMQNPRHLVRRRGQEARLRCSPMKGHSHVYWYRQLPEEGLKFMVYLQKENIIDESGMPKERFSAEFPKEGPSILRIQQVVRGDSAAYFCASSPPRTGAYEQYFGPGTRLTVT.

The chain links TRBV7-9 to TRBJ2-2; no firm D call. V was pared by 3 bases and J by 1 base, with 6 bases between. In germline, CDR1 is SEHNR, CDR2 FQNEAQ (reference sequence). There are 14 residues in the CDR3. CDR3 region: CASSFLWNTGELFF. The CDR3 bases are TGTGCCAGCAGCTTTTTGTGGAACACCGGGGAGCTGTTTTTT.

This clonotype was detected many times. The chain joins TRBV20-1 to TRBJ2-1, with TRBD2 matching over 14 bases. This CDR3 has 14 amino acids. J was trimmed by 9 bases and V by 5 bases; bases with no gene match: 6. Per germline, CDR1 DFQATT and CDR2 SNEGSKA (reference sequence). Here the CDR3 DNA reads TGCAGTGCTCGACTAGCGGGGGGGCCGGGTGAGCAGTTCTTC. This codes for CSARLAGGPGEQFF.

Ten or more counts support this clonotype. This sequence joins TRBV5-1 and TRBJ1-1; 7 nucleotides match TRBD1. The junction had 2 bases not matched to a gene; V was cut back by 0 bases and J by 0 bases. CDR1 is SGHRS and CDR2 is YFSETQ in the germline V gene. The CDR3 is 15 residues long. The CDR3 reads CASSLGRGMNTEAFF. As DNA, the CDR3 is TGCGCCAGCAGCTTGGGCAGGGGGATGAACACTGAAGCTTTCTTT.

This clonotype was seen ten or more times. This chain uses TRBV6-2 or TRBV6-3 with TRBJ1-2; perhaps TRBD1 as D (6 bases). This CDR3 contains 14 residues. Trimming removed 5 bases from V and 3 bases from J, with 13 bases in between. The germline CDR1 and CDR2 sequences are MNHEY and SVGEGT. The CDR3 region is CASSVTGTYYGYTF. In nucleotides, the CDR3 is TGTGCCAGCAGTGTGACAGGAACTTACTATGGCTACACCTTC.

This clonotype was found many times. CDR3 DNA: TGTGCCAGCAATCGACAGGGGGGGCTCAATGAGCAGTTCTTC. It is translated as CASNRQGGLNEQFF. The gene calls are TRBV2 and TRBJ2-1; 9 positions agree with TRBD1. Germline lookup yields CDR1 SNHLY and CDR2 FYNNEI. CDR3 length: 14 amino acids. J was trimmed by 6 bases and V by 7 bases; bases with no gene match: 7.